These T cell receptor beta chains were read from a single sample in a study of identical twins. TCRdb called the 5' RACE reads again in MiXCR, with one record for every CDR3 protein. The sample has 450,000 or so distinct CDR3 sequences, more than 13% seen once; the top ten hold about 0.52%. The same sample was also used in a study of yellow fever vaccine responses in identical twins.

Sequencing was performed on CD4+ T cells sorted from blood. The receptors here all came from a woman aged 18-29 years in good health. Both conserved end residues are part of each CDR3. D genes are given only for firm matches. Some rows mark clone size as missing; the rest say once, few, many or name a class of expanded clone.

D gene,clone size,V gene,J gene,CDR3 DNA,CDR3 protein
.,.,TRBV4-2,TRBJ2-5,TGTGCCAGCAGCCAAGGGGGGAGAGGGCGACCTCAAGAGACCCAGTACTTC,CASSQGGRGRPQETQYF
TRBD2,.,TRBV7-9,TRBJ2-7,TGTGCCAGCAGCTTAGTCGGGACTAGAGGCGAGCAGTACTTC,CASSLVGTRGEQYF
.,few,TRBV9,TRBJ2-3,TGTGCCAGCAGCGTAGTTAACACAGATACGCAGTATTTT,CASSVVNTDTQYF
.,.,TRBV5-1,TRBJ2-7,TGCGCCAGCAGATGGGGGCAGGGCCTCTCCTACGAGCAGTACTTC,CASRWGQGLSYEQYF
.,.,TRBV5-8,TRBJ2-5,TGTGCCAGCAGCTTCGGACAGTTAGCCCAAGAGACCCAGTACTTC,CASSFGQLAQETQYF
.,.,TRBV28,TRBJ1-3,TGTGCCAGCAGTCTAATTTCGACACGTCCTTTGGACACCATATATTTT,CASSLISTRPLDTIYF
TRBD1,few,TRBV5-1,TRBJ2-3,TGCGCCAGCAGCCCATCCGGGACAGTTCTCACAGATACGCAGTATTTT,CASSPSGTVLTDTQYF
TRBD1,few,TRBV6-5,TRBJ1-3,TGTGCCAGCAGTTACGCGACAGGGAATGGAAACACCATATATTTT,CASSYATGNGNTIYF
.,.,TRBV24-1,TRBJ2-7,TGTGCCACCAGCGCCCTCCCCAGTACCGAGCAGTACTTC,CATSALPSTEQYF
.,few,TRBV28,TRBJ2-7,TGTGCCAGCAGGACTTCCTACGAGCAGTACTTC,CASRTSYEQYF
TRBD2,.,TRBV10-3,TRBJ2-1,TGTGCCATCAGACTAGCGGGAGACAATGAGCAGTTCTTC,CAIRLAGDNEQFF
.,few,TRBV7-2,TRBJ2-3,TGTGCCAGCAGCCAATGGGGGGGGGCGGGCACAGATACGCAGTATTTT,CASSQWGGAGTDTQYF
.,.,TRBV3-1,TRBJ2-4,TGTGCCAGCAGCCAAGATGGGCTAAGGATGAAAAACATTCAGTACTTC,CASSQDGLRMKNIQYF
.,few,TRBV4-2,TRBJ2-1,TGTGCCAGCAGCCAAGCGTCGGGCCAAGGGAGAAGCTCCTACAATGAGCAGTTCTTC,CASSQASGQGRSSYNEQFF
.,few,TRBV4-2,TRBJ2-3,TGTGCCAGCAGCCCCGATGACCCGGCACGCGACACAGATACGCAGTATTTT,CASSPDDPARDTDTQYF
.,.,TRBV5-1,TRBJ2-6,TGCGCCAGCAGTCAGTCGGGGGCTGGGGCCAACGTCCTGACTTTC,CASSQSGAGANVLTF
TRBD1,few,TRBV4-1,TRBJ1-4,TGCGCCAGCTCCTGGACAGGGGGCGCGCAAAAACTGTTTTTT,CASSWTGGAQKLFF
TRBD1,few,TRBV5-5,TRBJ2-7,TGTGCCAGCGTTGCCGGGACAGTTACTTACGAGCAGTACTTC,CASVAGTVTYEQYF
.,.,TRBV19,TRBJ2-7,TGTGCCAGTATCGCGGGCAGACCTCCCTACGAGCAGTACTTC,CASIAGRPPYEQYF
.,.,TRBV12-3/TRBV12-4,TRBJ2-3,TGTGCCAGCAGCGGGCAACTCGGCCCCCAGTATTTT,CASSGQLGPQYF
TRBD2,.,TRBV3-1,TRBJ2-1,TGTGCCAGCAGCCACGGGGGGGCATTGGGGAATGAGCAGTTCTTC,CASSHGGALGNEQFF
.,few,TRBV10-3,TRBJ2-2,TGTGCCATCAGTCAAGGCTGGCGATCCGGGGAGCTGTTTTTT,CAISQGWRSGELFF
.,.,TRBV6-1,TRBJ2-7,TGTGCCAGCACCACCCACGAGGCAGGCTACGAGCAGTACTTC,CASTTHEAGYEQYF
.,few,TRBV7-6,TRBJ2-3,TGTGCCAGCAGCTTGGAACCGGGACTTGGCACAGATACGCAGTATTTT,CASSLEPGLGTDTQYF
.,.,TRBV29-1,TRBJ2-6,TGCAGCGCTACGACAGGATCTTCCTCTGGGGCCAACGTCCTGACTTTC,CSATTGSSSGANVLTF
.,few,TRBV11-2,TRBJ2-1,TGTGCCAGCACCTTAGGGGGAAGCTCCTACAATGAGCAGTTCTTC,CASTLGGSSYNEQFF
.,few,TRBV24-1,TRBJ1-4,TGTGCCACCAGTGATTCTAGGGGATGGGGTGAAAAACTGTTTTTT,CATSDSRGWGEKLFF
TRBD1,.,TRBV15,TRBJ1-6,TGTGCCACCAGGAGAGGGGGGCAGGGGGAACACTCACCCCTCCACTTT,CATRRGGQGEHSPLHF
.,.,TRBV12-3/TRBV12-4,TRBJ2-7,TGTGCCAGCAGTTTTGGACATCCTACCTACGAGCAGTACTTC,CASSFGHPTYEQYF
TRBD1,few,TRBV4-2,TRBJ1-3,TGTGCCAGCAGCCAAAACAGGGGCTCTGGAAACACCATATATTTT,CASSQNRGSGNTIYF
TRBD2,.,TRBV12-3/TRBV12-4,TRBJ2-2,TGTGCCAGCAGTCCGGGACTAGCTTTCACCGGGGAGCTGTTTTTT,CASSPGLAFTGELFF
.,.,TRBV7-9,TRBJ2-3,TGTGCCAGCAGCTTAGGGCAGGGGCCAGATACGCAGTATTTT,CASSLGQGPDTQYF